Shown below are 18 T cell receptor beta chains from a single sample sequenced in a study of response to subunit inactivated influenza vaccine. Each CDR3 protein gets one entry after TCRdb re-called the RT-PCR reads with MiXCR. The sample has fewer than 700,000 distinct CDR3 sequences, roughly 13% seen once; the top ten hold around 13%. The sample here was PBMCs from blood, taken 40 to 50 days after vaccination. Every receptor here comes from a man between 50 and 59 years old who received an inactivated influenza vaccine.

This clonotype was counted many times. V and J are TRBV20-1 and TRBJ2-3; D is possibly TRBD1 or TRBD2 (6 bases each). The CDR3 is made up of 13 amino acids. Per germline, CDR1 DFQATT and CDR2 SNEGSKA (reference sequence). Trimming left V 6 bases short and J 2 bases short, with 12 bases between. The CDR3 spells CSAVGGLTDTQYF. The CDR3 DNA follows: TGCAGTGCCGTGGGGGGCCTCACAGATACGCAGTATTTT.

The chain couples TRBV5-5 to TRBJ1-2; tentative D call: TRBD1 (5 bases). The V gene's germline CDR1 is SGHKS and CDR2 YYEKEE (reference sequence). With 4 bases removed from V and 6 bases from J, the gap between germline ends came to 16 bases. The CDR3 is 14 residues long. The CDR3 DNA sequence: TGTGCCAGCAGCAAACGGATGGGGGGAGATGGCTACACCTTC. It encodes CASSKRMGGDGYTF.

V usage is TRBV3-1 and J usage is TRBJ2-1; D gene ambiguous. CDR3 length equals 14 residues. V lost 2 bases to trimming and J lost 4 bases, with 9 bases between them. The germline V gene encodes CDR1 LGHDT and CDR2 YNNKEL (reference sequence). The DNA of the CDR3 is TGTGCCAGCAGCCAATCGGGTCCTTACAATGAGCAGTTCTTC. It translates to CASSQSGPYNEQFF.

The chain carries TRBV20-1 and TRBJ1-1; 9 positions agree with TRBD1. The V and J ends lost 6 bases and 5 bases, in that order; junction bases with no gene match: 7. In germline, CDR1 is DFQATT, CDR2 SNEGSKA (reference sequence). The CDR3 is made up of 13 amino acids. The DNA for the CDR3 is TGCAGTGCGGCGAGGACAGGGGAGACTGAAGCTTTCTTT. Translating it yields CSAARTGETEAFF.

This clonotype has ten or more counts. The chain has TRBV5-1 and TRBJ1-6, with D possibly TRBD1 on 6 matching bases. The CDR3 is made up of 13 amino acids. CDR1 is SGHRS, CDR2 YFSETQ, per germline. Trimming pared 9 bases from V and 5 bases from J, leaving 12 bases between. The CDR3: CATRRQDNSPLHF. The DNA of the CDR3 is TGCGCCACCCGGAGACAGGATAATTCACCCCTCCACTTT. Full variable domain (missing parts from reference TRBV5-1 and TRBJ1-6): KAGVTQTPRYLIKTRGQQVTLSCSPISGHRSVSWYQQTPGQGLQFLFEYFSETQRNKGNFPGRFSGRQFSNSRSEMNVSTLELGDSALYLCATRRQDNSPLHFGNGTRLTVT.

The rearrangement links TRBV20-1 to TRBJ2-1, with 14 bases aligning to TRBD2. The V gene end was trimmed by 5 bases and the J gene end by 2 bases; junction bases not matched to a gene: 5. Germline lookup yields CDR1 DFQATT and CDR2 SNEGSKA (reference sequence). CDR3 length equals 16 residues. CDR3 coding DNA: TGCAGTGCTTACGGGACTAGCGGGAGCCCCTACAATGAGCAGTTCTTC. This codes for CSAYGTSGSPYNEQFF.

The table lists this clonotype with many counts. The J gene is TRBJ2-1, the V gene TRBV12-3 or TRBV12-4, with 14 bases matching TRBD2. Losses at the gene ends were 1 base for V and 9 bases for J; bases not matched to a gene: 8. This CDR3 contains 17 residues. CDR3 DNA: TGTGCCAGCAGTTTAGGCAATCCGGGACTAGCGGGAGTTGAGCAGTTCTTC. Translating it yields CASSLGNPGLAGVEQFF.

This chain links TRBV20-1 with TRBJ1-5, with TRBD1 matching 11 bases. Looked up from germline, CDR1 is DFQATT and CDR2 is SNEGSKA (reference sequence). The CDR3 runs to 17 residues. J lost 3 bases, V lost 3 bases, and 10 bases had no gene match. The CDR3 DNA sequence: TGCAGTGCTAGTGAAATGGGACAGGGGGGCTTCAATCAGCCCCAGCATTTT. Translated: CSASEMGQGGFNQPQHF.

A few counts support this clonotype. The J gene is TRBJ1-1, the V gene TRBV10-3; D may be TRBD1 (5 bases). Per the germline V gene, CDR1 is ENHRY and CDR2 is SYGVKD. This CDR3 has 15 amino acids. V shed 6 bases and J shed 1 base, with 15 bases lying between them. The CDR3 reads CAIRSGPVGNTEAFF. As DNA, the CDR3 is TGTGCCATCAGGTCGGGACCGGTGGGGAACACTGAAGCTTTCTTT.

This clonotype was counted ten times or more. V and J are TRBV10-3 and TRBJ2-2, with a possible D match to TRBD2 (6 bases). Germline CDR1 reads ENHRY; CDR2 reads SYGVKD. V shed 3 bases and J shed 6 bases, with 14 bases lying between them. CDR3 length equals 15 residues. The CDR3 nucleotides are TGTGCCATCAGTGAACAGCCTAGCGTAGCCGGGGAGCTGTTTTTT. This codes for CAISEQPSVAGELFF.

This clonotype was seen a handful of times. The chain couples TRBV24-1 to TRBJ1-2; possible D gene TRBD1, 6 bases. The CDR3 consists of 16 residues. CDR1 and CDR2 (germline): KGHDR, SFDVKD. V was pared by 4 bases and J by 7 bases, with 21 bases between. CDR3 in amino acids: CATSETYRDETAGYTF. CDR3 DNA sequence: TGTGCCACCAGTGAGACATACAGGGACGAGACAGCTGGCTACACCTTC.

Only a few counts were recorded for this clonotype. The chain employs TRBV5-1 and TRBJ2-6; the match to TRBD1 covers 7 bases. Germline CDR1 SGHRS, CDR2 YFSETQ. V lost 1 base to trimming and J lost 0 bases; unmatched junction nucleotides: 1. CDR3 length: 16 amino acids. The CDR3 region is CASSLHRGSGANVLTF. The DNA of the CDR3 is TGCGCCAGCAGCTTGCACAGGGGCTCTGGGGCCAACGTCCTGACTTTC. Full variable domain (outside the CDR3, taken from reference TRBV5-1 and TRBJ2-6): KAGVTQTPRYLIKTRGQQVTLSCSPISGHRSVSWYQQTPGQGLQFLFEYFSETQRNKGNFPGRFSGRQFSNSRSEMNVSTLELGDSALYLCASSLHRGSGANVLTFGAGSRLTVL.

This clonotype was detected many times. The CDR3 coding sequence is TGCAGTGCTAGACCTGAGACAGGGGGGAGGACTGAAGCTTTCTTT. It translates to CSARPETGGRTEAFF. The V and J genes are TRBV20-1 and TRBJ1-1, with TRBD1 matching 9 bases. The junction had 9 bases not matched to a gene; V was cut back by 2 bases and J by 5 bases. Germline V gene lookup returns CDR1 DFQATT and CDR2 SNEGSKA (reference sequence). CDR3 length: 15 residues.

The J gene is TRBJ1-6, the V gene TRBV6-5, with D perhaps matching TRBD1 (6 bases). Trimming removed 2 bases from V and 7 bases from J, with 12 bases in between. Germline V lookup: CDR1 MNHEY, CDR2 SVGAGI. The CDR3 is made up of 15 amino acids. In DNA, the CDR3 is TGTGCCAGCAGTTACAAACAGGGACGGAATTCACCCCTCCACTTT. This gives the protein CASSYKQGRNSPLHF.

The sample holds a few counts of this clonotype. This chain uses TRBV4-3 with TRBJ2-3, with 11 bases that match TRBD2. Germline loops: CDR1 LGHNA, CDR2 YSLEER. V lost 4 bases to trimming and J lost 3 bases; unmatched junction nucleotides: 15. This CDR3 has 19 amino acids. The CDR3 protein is CASSRWIAGGPGGTDTQYF. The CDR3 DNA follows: TGCGCCAGCAGCCGTTGGATAGCGGGAGGGCCAGGTGGGACAGATACGCAGTATTTT.

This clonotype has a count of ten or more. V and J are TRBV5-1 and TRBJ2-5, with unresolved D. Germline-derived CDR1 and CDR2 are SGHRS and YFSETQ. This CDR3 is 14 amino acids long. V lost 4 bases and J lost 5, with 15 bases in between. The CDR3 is CASSPLTNRETQYF. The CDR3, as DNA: TGCGCCAGCAGCCCACTGACAAACCGGGAGACCCAGTACTTC.

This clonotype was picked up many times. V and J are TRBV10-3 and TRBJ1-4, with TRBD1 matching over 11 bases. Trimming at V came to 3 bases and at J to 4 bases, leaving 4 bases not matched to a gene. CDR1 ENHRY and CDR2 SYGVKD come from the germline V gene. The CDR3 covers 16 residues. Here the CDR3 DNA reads TGTGCCATCAGTGATGGGACAGGGGGTCGTAATGAAAAACTGTTTTTT. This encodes CAISDGTGGRNEKLFF.

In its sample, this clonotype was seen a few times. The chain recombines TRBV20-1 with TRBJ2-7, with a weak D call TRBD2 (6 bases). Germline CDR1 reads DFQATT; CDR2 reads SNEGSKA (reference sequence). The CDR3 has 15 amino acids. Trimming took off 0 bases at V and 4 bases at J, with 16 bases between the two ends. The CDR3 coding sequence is TGCAGTGCTAGAGATTTTGAGGGACTTTCGTACGAGCAGTACTTC. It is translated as CSARDFEGLSYEQYF.